The rows below give T cell receptor beta chains drawn from one sample of a study of T cell repertoires in cytomegalovirus infection. Using its own MiXCR run on the reads, TCRdb lists one record per CDR3 protein. The sample consists of roughly 320,000 distinct CDR3 sequences, around 9.5% of them appearing once. Material: PBMCs. These receptor sequences come from a human donor in good health (CMV status not recorded). Some clones in this sample may be carry-over from other donors' samples. CDR3s include the opening cysteine and the closing phenylalanine or tryptophan. Fields, in order: V gene, clone size, J gene, CDR3 length, D gene, CDR3 protein, CDR3 DNA. A D gene is named only where the DNA matches it firmly. Size tells how often a clone was seen (once, few, many) or the class of an expanded clone, and some rows leave it out.

v_call: TRBV27
clone_size: NA
j_call: TRBJ1-1
cdr3_length: 13
d_call: TRBD1
cdr3_aa: CASSQTGVTEAFF
cdr3_nt: TGTGCCAGCAGCCAGACAGGGGTCACTGAAGCTTTCTTT

v_call: TRBV7-2
clone_size: few
j_call: TRBJ2-7
cdr3_length: 16
d_call: TRBD2
cdr3_aa: CASSLSKLAGAYEQYF
cdr3_nt: TGTGCCAGCAGCTTAAGTAAGCTAGCGGGAGCCTACGAGCAGTACTTC

v_call: TRBV11-2
clone_size: NA
j_call: TRBJ2-2
cdr3_length: 13
d_call: NA
cdr3_aa: CASSFMDTGELFF
cdr3_nt: TGTGCCAGCAGCTTCATGGACACCGGGGAGCTGTTTTTT

v_call: TRBV12-3/TRBV12-4
clone_size: few
j_call: TRBJ2-3
cdr3_length: 13
d_call: NA
cdr3_aa: CASSEGGTDTQYF
cdr3_nt: TGTGCCAGCTCAGAGGGGGGCACAGATACGCAGTATTTT

v_call: TRBV7-2
clone_size: many
j_call: TRBJ1-2
cdr3_length: 17
d_call: NA
cdr3_aa: CASSLSARALAYYGYTF
cdr3_nt: TGTGCCAGCAGCTTAAGTGCCAGGGCATTGGCTTACTATGGCTACACCTTC

v_call: TRBV27
clone_size: NA
j_call: TRBJ2-6
cdr3_length: 15
d_call: NA
cdr3_aa: CASSPLLSEANVLTF
cdr3_nt: TGTGCCAGCAGTCCTCTGCTATCTGAGGCCAACGTCCTGACTTTC

v_call: TRBV12-3/TRBV12-4
clone_size: many
j_call: TRBJ1-2
cdr3_length: 14
d_call: NA
cdr3_aa: CASSFGAENYGYTF
cdr3_nt: TGTGCCAGCAGTTTCGGGGCAGAGAACTATGGCTACACCTTC

v_call: TRBV6-2/TRBV6-3
clone_size: NA
j_call: TRBJ2-1
cdr3_length: 17
d_call: TRBD2
cdr3_aa: CASRWTSGSSSYNEQFF
cdr3_nt: TGTGCCAGCAGATGGACTAGCGGGAGTAGCTCCTACAATGAGCAGTTCTTC

v_call: TRBV20-1
clone_size: NA
j_call: TRBJ2-7
cdr3_length: 15
d_call: NA
cdr3_aa: CSASSSGGLTYEQYF
cdr3_nt: TGCAGTGCTAGTTCTTCTGGGGGATTGACCTACGAGCAGTACTTC

v_call: TRBV15
clone_size: few
j_call: TRBJ2-5
cdr3_length: 15
d_call: NA
cdr3_aa: CATSRDMGPQETQYF
cdr3_nt: TGTGCCACCAGCAGAGATATGGGACCTCAAGAGACCCAGTACTTC

v_call: TRBV7-2
clone_size: NA
j_call: TRBJ2-7
cdr3_length: 14
d_call: TRBD2
cdr3_aa: CASSELAVGYEQYF
cdr3_nt: TGTGCCAGCAGCGAACTAGCGGTTGGCTACGAGCAGTACTTC

v_call: TRBV7-2
clone_size: many
j_call: TRBJ2-1
cdr3_length: 14
d_call: NA
cdr3_aa: CASSPETSYNEQFF
cdr3_nt: TGTGCCAGCAGCCCCGAGACCTCCTACAATGAGCAGTTCTTC

v_call: TRBV7-2
clone_size: many
j_call: TRBJ1-1
cdr3_length: 14
d_call: TRBD1
cdr3_aa: CASSRLQGTTEAFF
cdr3_nt: TGTGCCAGCAGCCGTTTACAGGGGACCACTGAAGCTTTCTTT

v_call: TRBV28
clone_size: many
j_call: TRBJ1-5
cdr3_length: 13
d_call: TRBD1
cdr3_aa: CAIRTGAGQPQHF
cdr3_nt: TGTGCTATAAGGACAGGGGCCGGGCAGCCCCAGCATTTT

v_call: TRBV7-6
clone_size: many
j_call: TRBJ2-7
cdr3_length: 14
d_call: NA
cdr3_aa: CASSLIDFSYEQYF
cdr3_nt: TGTGCCAGCAGCCTCATAGACTTTTCCTACGAGCAGTACTTC

v_call: TRBV7-4
clone_size: few
j_call: TRBJ1-1
cdr3_length: 15
d_call: TRBD1
cdr3_aa: CASSLGDRVNTEAFF
cdr3_nt: TGTGCCAGCAGCTTAGGAGACAGGGTGAACACTGAAGCTTTCTTT

v_call: TRBV2
clone_size: many
j_call: TRBJ2-2
cdr3_length: 14
d_call: NA
cdr3_aa: CASSEATGQRELFF
cdr3_nt: TGTGCCAGCAGTGAAGCTACGGGGCAGAGGGAGCTGTTTTTT

v_call: TRBV20-1
clone_size: many
j_call: TRBJ2-3
cdr3_length: 17
d_call: TRBD2
cdr3_aa: CSAVPPRGWTSTDTQYF
cdr3_nt: TGCAGTGCTGTACCTCCGCGGGGGTGGACGAGCACAGATACGCAGTATTTT

v_call: TRBV20-1
clone_size: few
j_call: TRBJ2-7
cdr3_length: 13
d_call: TRBD1
cdr3_aa: CSAYRDSAYEQYF
cdr3_nt: TGCAGTGCTTATCGGGACAGCGCCTACGAGCAGTACTTC

v_call: TRBV7-6
clone_size: few
j_call: TRBJ2-7
cdr3_length: 15
d_call: TRBD1
cdr3_aa: CASSLTGGKAYEQYF
cdr3_nt: TGTGCCAGCAGCTTAACAGGGGGTAAAGCCTACGAGCAGTACTTC

v_call: TRBV7-2
clone_size: many
j_call: TRBJ1-2
cdr3_length: 15
d_call: NA
cdr3_aa: CASSSLRQPRHGYTF
cdr3_nt: TGTGCCAGCAGCTCGCTTAGACAGCCCAGGCATGGCTACACCTTC

v_call: TRBV19
clone_size: few
j_call: TRBJ2-1
cdr3_length: 14
d_call: NA
cdr3_aa: CARRGRWHYNEQFF
cdr3_nt: TGTGCCCGTCGCGGCAGGTGGCACTACAATGAGCAGTTCTTC

v_call: TRBV12-3/TRBV12-4
clone_size: many
j_call: TRBJ2-5
cdr3_length: 15
d_call: NA
cdr3_aa: CASSQFRDSQETQYF
cdr3_nt: TGTGCCAGCAGCCAATTCCGGGACTCCCAAGAGACCCAGTACTTC

v_call: TRBV7-2
clone_size: few
j_call: TRBJ2-2
cdr3_length: 15
d_call: TRBD1
cdr3_aa: CASSTDRGRGGELFF
cdr3_nt: TGTGCCAGCAGCACCGACAGGGGGCGAGGCGGGGAGCTGTTTTTT

v_call: TRBV7-2
clone_size: many
j_call: TRBJ2-5
cdr3_length: 14
d_call: TRBD1
cdr3_aa: CASSFPGQQETQYF
cdr3_nt: TGTGCCAGCAGCTTCCCGGGACAGCAAGAGACCCAGTACTTC

v_call: TRBV7-2
clone_size: NA
j_call: TRBJ2-7
cdr3_length: 14
d_call: NA
cdr3_aa: CASSFRESSYEQYF
cdr3_nt: TGTGCCAGCAGCTTTCGGGAGAGCTCCTACGAGCAGTACTTC

v_call: TRBV18
clone_size: NA
j_call: TRBJ2-6
cdr3_length: 17
d_call: NA
cdr3_aa: CASSPLPQAPGANVLTF
cdr3_nt: TGTGCCAGCTCGCCTCTTCCCCAAGCCCCTGGGGCCAACGTCCTGACTTTC

v_call: TRBV2
clone_size: few
j_call: TRBJ1-4
cdr3_length: 14
d_call: NA
cdr3_aa: CASSPSSTNEKLFF
cdr3_nt: TGTGCCAGCAGCCCCAGCTCAACTAATGAAAAACTGTTTTTT

v_call: TRBV4-2
clone_size: few
j_call: TRBJ2-7
cdr3_length: 15
d_call: TRBD1
cdr3_aa: CASSLSDRGAYEQYF
cdr3_nt: TGTGCCAGCAGCCTATCAGACAGGGGGGCCTACGAGCAGTACTTC

v_call: TRBV7-2
clone_size: many
j_call: TRBJ2-2
cdr3_length: 14
d_call: NA
cdr3_aa: CASSLGVSTGELFF
cdr3_nt: TGTGCCAGCAGCTTAGGGGTATCGACCGGGGAGCTGTTTTTT

v_call: TRBV19
clone_size: NA
j_call: TRBJ2-7
cdr3_length: 16
d_call: TRBD2
cdr3_aa: CASRKSGGRAPEEQYF
cdr3_nt: TGTGCCAGTAGAAAGAGCGGGGGGAGGGCACCGGAAGAGCAGTACTTC

v_call: TRBV7-9
clone_size: many
j_call: TRBJ1-2
cdr3_length: 17
d_call: NA
cdr3_aa: CASSLDSGGRQFYGYTF
cdr3_nt: TGTGCCAGCAGCTTAGACTCTGGCGGCAGACAGTTCTATGGCTACACCTTC

v_call: TRBV20-1
clone_size: NA
j_call: TRBJ2-1
cdr3_length: 15
d_call: NA
cdr3_aa: CSAQLAPNSYNVQFF
cdr3_nt: TGCAGTGCTCAGCTAGCGCCTAATTCCTACAATGTGCAGTTCTTC

v_call: TRBV4-3
clone_size: many
j_call: TRBJ1-1
cdr3_length: 14
d_call: NA
cdr3_aa: CASSLVSPPTEAFF
cdr3_nt: TGCGCCAGCAGCCTGGTTTCCCCCCCGACTGAAGCTTTCTTT

v_call: TRBV7-8
clone_size: many
j_call: TRBJ2-5
cdr3_length: 14
d_call: NA
cdr3_aa: CASSLAPGQETQYF
cdr3_nt: TGTGCCAGCAGCTTAGCCCCAGGGCAAGAGACCCAGTACTTC

v_call: TRBV9
clone_size: NA
j_call: TRBJ2-1
cdr3_length: 14
d_call: NA
cdr3_aa: CASRPGSNYNEQFF
cdr3_nt: TGTGCCAGCAGACCTGGGTCTAACTACAATGAGCAGTTCTTC

v_call: TRBV7-9
clone_size: NA
j_call: TRBJ2-5
cdr3_length: 14
d_call: NA
cdr3_aa: CASSFRRVGETQYF
cdr3_nt: TGTGCCAGCAGCTTCCGCAGGGTAGGGGAGACCCAGTACTTC

v_call: TRBV7-6
clone_size: NA
j_call: TRBJ2-7
cdr3_length: 14
d_call: NA
cdr3_aa: CASSPRTGGVEQYF
cdr3_nt: TGTGCCAGCAGCCCCCGCACCGGAGGTGTCGAGCAGTACTTC

v_call: TRBV19
clone_size: many
j_call: TRBJ2-5
cdr3_length: 15
d_call: TRBD1
cdr3_aa: CASSPDRALRETQYF
cdr3_nt: TGTGCCAGTAGTCCGGACAGGGCCCTCAGAGAGACCCAGTACTTC

v_call: TRBV5-1
clone_size: few
j_call: TRBJ2-3
cdr3_length: 16
d_call: TRBD2
cdr3_aa: CASSPGLAFSTDTQYF
cdr3_nt: TGCGCCAGCAGCCCGGGACTAGCGTTTAGCACAGATACGCAGTATTTT

v_call: TRBV7-2
clone_size: many
j_call: TRBJ2-7
cdr3_length: 17
d_call: TRBD2
cdr3_aa: CASSLALGAGASYEQYF
cdr3_nt: TGTGCCAGCAGCTTAGCGCTAGGAGCGGGAGCGTCCTACGAGCAGTACTTC

v_call: TRBV12-3/TRBV12-4
clone_size: many
j_call: TRBJ2-2
cdr3_length: 16
d_call: NA
cdr3_aa: CASGDPRGKGTGELFF
cdr3_nt: TGTGCCAGCGGGGATCCGAGGGGGAAGGGCACCGGGGAGCTGTTTTTT

v_call: TRBV7-9
clone_size: few
j_call: TRBJ1-2
cdr3_length: 11
d_call: NA
cdr3_aa: CVSEANYGYTF
cdr3_nt: TGTGTCTCGGAAGCTAACTATGGCTACACCTTC

v_call: TRBV2
clone_size: few
j_call: TRBJ2-6
cdr3_length: 17
d_call: TRBD2
cdr3_aa: CASSTSGGSSGANVLTF
cdr3_nt: TGTGCCAGCAGTACTAGCGGGGGGAGCTCTGGGGCCAACGTCCTGACTTTC

v_call: TRBV6-1
clone_size: NA
j_call: TRBJ2-7
cdr3_length: 14
d_call: TRBD1
cdr3_aa: CASRKTGTDYEQYF
cdr3_nt: TGTGCCAGCAGAAAAACCGGGACAGACTACGAGCAGTACTTC

v_call: TRBV5-1
clone_size: many
j_call: TRBJ2-7
cdr3_length: 13
d_call: NA
cdr3_aa: CASSLEIDAEQYF
cdr3_nt: TGCGCCAGCAGCTTGGAGATTGACGCGGAGCAGTACTTC

v_call: TRBV7-2
clone_size: NA
j_call: TRBJ1-2
cdr3_length: 14
d_call: NA
cdr3_aa: CASSLGGNPNGYTF
cdr3_nt: TGTGCCAGCAGCTTAGGCGGGAATCCGAATGGCTACACCTTC

v_call: TRBV7-9
clone_size: many
j_call: TRBJ2-3
cdr3_length: 17
d_call: TRBD2
cdr3_aa: CASSQPLGTNPSDTQYF
cdr3_nt: TGTGCCAGCAGCCAACCGCTCGGGACTAATCCTTCAGATACGCAGTATTTT

v_call: TRBV4-2
clone_size: few
j_call: TRBJ2-1
cdr3_length: 14
d_call: NA
cdr3_aa: CASSQPRDSAEQFF
cdr3_nt: TGTGCCAGCAGCCAGCCCCGGGACTCGGCGGAGCAGTTCTTC

v_call: TRBV12-3/TRBV12-4
clone_size: NA
j_call: TRBJ2-7
cdr3_length: 14
d_call: TRBD2
cdr3_aa: CASRSTSGAYEQYF
cdr3_nt: TGTGCCAGCAGATCGACTAGCGGGGCCTACGAGCAGTACTTC

v_call: TRBV28
clone_size: many
j_call: TRBJ1-3
cdr3_length: 14
d_call: NA
cdr3_aa: CASSLRPSGNTIYF
cdr3_nt: TGTGCCAGCAGCCTGAGGCCCTCTGGAAACACCATATATTTT

v_call: TRBV6-6
clone_size: many
j_call: TRBJ1-3
cdr3_length: 17
d_call: NA
cdr3_aa: CASSYTRGAGSGNTIYF
cdr3_nt: TGTGCCAGCAGTTACACACGAGGGGCCGGCTCTGGAAACACCATATATTTT

v_call: TRBV6-2/TRBV6-3
clone_size: NA
j_call: TRBJ1-5
cdr3_length: 15
d_call: NA
cdr3_aa: CASSTGRISNQPQHF
cdr3_nt: TGTGCCAGCAGTACGGGAAGGATTAGCAATCAGCCCCAGCATTTT

v_call: TRBV12-3/TRBV12-4
clone_size: many
j_call: TRBJ2-1
cdr3_length: 15
d_call: NA
cdr3_aa: CASSPDSRSYNEQFF
cdr3_nt: TGTGCCAGCAGCCCTGACTCTCGCTCCTACAATGAGCAGTTCTTC

v_call: TRBV7-2
clone_size: many
j_call: TRBJ2-7
cdr3_length: 17
d_call: TRBD1
cdr3_aa: CASSPSPRTGGSYEQYF
cdr3_nt: TGTGCCAGCAGCCCTAGTCCCCGGACAGGGGGGAGTTACGAGCAGTACTTC

v_call: TRBV7-9
clone_size: many
j_call: TRBJ2-7
cdr3_length: 13
d_call: NA
cdr3_aa: CASSGKVPDEQYF
cdr3_nt: TGTGCCAGCAGCGGAAAAGTACCTGACGAGCAGTACTTC

v_call: TRBV12-3/TRBV12-4
clone_size: NA
j_call: TRBJ1-2
cdr3_length: 15
d_call: NA
cdr3_aa: CASNRVQGHNYGYTF
cdr3_nt: TGTGCCAGCAATAGGGTACAAGGACATAACTATGGCTACACCTTC

v_call: TRBV5-1
clone_size: NA
j_call: TRBJ1-3
cdr3_length: 15
d_call: NA
cdr3_aa: CASSLEGQPGNTIYF
cdr3_nt: TGCGCCAGCAGCTTGGAAGGGCAGCCTGGAAACACCATATATTTT

v_call: TRBV7-8
clone_size: many
j_call: TRBJ2-1
cdr3_length: 15
d_call: NA
cdr3_aa: CASSPRADPYNEQFF
cdr3_nt: TGTGCCAGCAGCCCCCGGGCCGACCCCTACAATGAGCAGTTCTTC